Reported below is one T cell receptor beta chain. Its antigen specificity is not known. No clone much larger than this one lies a single base away; base qualities are absent. Whole blood was collected in K2EDTA tubes by collaborating institutions according to the institutions' own protocols. For TCRbeta analysis, collaborator samples were shipped as frozen whole blood, as isolated PBMCs, or as DNA extracted from either sample type. TCRbeta CDR3 regions were amplified from genomic DNA using the immunoSEQ Assay, a bias-controlled multiplex PCR. As for how the authors treated the data: Within the assay, amplification of reference gene primers was used to estimate how many nucleated cells each sample contained. Sequence reads were collapsed and filtered to measure the absolute abundance of every unique TCRbeta CDR3 rearrangement. Productive Simpson clonality was computed per sample as the square root of Simpson's diversity index over productive rearrangements. Not all clones reach the TCRdb copy of this immuneACCESS table, which keeps in-frame sequences only. Checked studies attribute under half of the gap to unresolved V genes and leave the rest unexplained. That table gives V, J and clone size, and the DNA gave D and trimming. This sample has 250,000 or so clones in its table, and approximately 89% of those were observed once. Around 8.8% of the sample comes from the top ten.

These data are taken from a study of blood T cell repertoires in COVID-19 (dated by TCRdb to the early 2020s). About the full investigation: Samples covering the acute and convalescent phases of COVID-19 were provided by collaborators in the United States, Italy and Spain. The prospective study material was composed of cDNA or gDNA derived from T cells, B-cell-depleted T cells, or PBMCs. Deeply sampled blood TCRbeta repertoires from subjects exposed to, actively infected with, or recovered from COVID-19 were included in the dataset. The repertoires were released in a freely available public database meant as a resource for research on the immune response to SARS-CoV-2. The samples were drawn from the first 160 participants of the ongoing ImmuneRACE study and from 1,254 subjects provided by 6 global collaborators. The sample metadata nearly always contained a de-identified subject ID, COVID-19 status, age in years and sex. Where available, HLA class I and class II types were taken from metadata supplied by the sample provider and were not determined by assay-based typing.

CDR1 and CDR2 are read off the germline V gene as SGDLS and YYNGEE. V is pruned by 1 base and J by 5 bases, leaving 7 bases of the junction without a gene match. The CDR3, cysteine through phenylalanine, is 16 amino acids long. The only DNA kept is the CDR3, 48 bases in frame from the first base. General study outcomes and caveats: How much clinical and demographic metadata was included differed by source and by participant, and the metadata was provided uncurated.

Sequenced input: peripheral blood. This clonotype was sampled from a middle-aged man with active or convalescent COVID-19. The rearrangement joined TRBV9 to TRBJ2-3, and 10 junction bases match TRBD1. The CDR3 in this case is CASSVLGTGAGDTQYF. The DNA reads TGTGCCAGCAGCGTACTCGGGACAGGGGCGGGAGATACGCAGTATTTT.